This T cell receptor beta chain was profiled in a study of cytomegalovirus exposure and HLA in healthy donors. General study findings and limits: Follow-up analysis later connected one missense variant in DCLRE1C with trimming of TCR beta V- and J-genes.

V lost 8 bases and J lost 4; bases outside the gene matches: 7. Germline V CDR1 and CDR2: SNHLY, FYNNEI. This CDR3 comprises 13 residues. About this clone itself: Its antigen is unidentified.

This PCR relied on a set of 60 Vbeta primers and 13 Jbeta primers. Data came from immunoSEQ multiplex PCR; TCRdb stores just in-frame clones and leaves some out. Here the sample spans 150,000 to 250,000 clones, 82% being singletons. At sampling all donors were nominally healthy, likely with unrecorded immune exposures. Sequencing input: PBMCs. The chain employs TRBV2 and TRBJ1-1, with 7 nucleotides matching TRBD1. This TCR was sampled from a boy aged 2 to 10 in good health and CMV-seronegative. In DNA form, the CDR3 reads TGTGCCAGCTGCAGGGGGTCCGGCACTGAAGCTTTCTTT. Its translation is CASCRGSGTEAFF.